The TCR beta chain under discussion was sequenced for a study of blood T cell repertoires in COVID-19. Profiling relied on immunoSEQ multiplex PCR, and the TCRdb table lists in-frame clones only, not all of them. The repertoire holds some 230,000 clones, with roughly 84% as singletons. Sample: peripheral blood. This receptor was identified in a woman aged 25 to 39 who had recovered from COVID-19.

Here the CDR3 DNA reads TGTGCCAGCAGCCCGACAGGGGGCTATGAGCAGTTCTTC. Amino acid sequence: CASSPTGGYEQFF. The chain is built from TRBV11-3 and TRBJ2-1; TRBD1 agrees at 10 bases. Germline lookup yields CDR1 SGHNT and CDR2 YENEEA. The CDR3 is made up of 13 amino acids. Unmatched junction bases numbered 3, after V lost 5 bases and J lost 8 bases.